The 11 T cell receptor beta chains presented below share a single source sample, sequenced in a study of blood T cell repertoires in COVID-19. Assay used: immunoSEQ multiplex PCR; TCRdb lists only in-frame clones, some missing. The table records a few hundred thousand clones, around 90% of them present only once. Sequencing input: peripheral blood. These receptors all come from a woman in her 50s with COVID-19, enrolled during active disease.

The rearrangement links TRBV11-3 to TRBJ2-2; 10 bases are a match to TRBD1. The CDR3 contains 18 residues. CDR1 is SGHNT, CDR2 YENEEA, per germline. Trimming took 7 bases from V and 4 from J; bases not matched to a gene: 15. Written as DNA, the CDR3 is TGTGCCAGCACCTTTCCCCGGGACAGGGGCGCTAGCACCGGGGAGCTGTTTTTT. Its protein product is CASTFPRDRGASTGELFF.

This chain uses TRBV5-1 with TRBJ2-3, with TRBD2 matching over 10 bases. Germline CDR1 is SGHRS and CDR2 is YFSETQ. The V gene end was trimmed by 0 bases and the J gene end by 5 bases; junction bases not matched to a gene: 6. CDR3 length equals 16 residues. The DNA for the CDR3 is TGCGCCAGCAGCTTGGGGACTAGCGGAGCTCAAGATACGCAGTATTTT. Translating it yields CASSLGTSGAQDTQYF.

This clone was seen just once. The chain couples TRBV9 to TRBJ1-1, with 7 nucleotides matching TRBD1. The CDR3 spans 16 residues. J lost 1 base, V lost 4 bases, and 10 bases had no gene match. The germline CDR1 and CDR2 sequences are SGDLS and YYNGEE. The CDR3 sequence: CASSPHPGTANTEAFF. As DNA, the CDR3 is TGTGCCAGCAGCCCCCACCCCGGGACAGCGAACACTGAAGCTTTCTTT. The entire variable domain, with the rest obtained from reference TRBV9 and TRBJ1-1, is as follows: DSGVTQTPKHLITATGQRVTLRCSPRSGDLSVYWYQQSLDQGLQFLIQYYNGEERAKGNILERFSAQQFPDLHSELNLSSLELGDSALYFCASSPHPGTANTEAFFGQGTRLTVV.

This chain joins TRBV7-8 and TRBJ1-1, with D possibly being TRBD1 (5 bases). Trimming took 6 bases from V and 6 from J, leaving 14 bases between them. This CDR3 comprises 13 residues. Germline V gives CDR1 SGHVS, CDR2 FQNEAQ. The CDR3 sequence: CASSLKGVSEAFF. CDR3 nucleotides: TGTGCCAGCAGTTTGAAAGGGGTTTCTGAAGCTTTCTTT.

Notes on this clone: The junction departs from the called germline gene at one end, perhaps through a read error. V usage is TRBV6-1 and J usage is TRBJ1-1, with 10 bases fitting TRBD1. Germline-derived CDR1 and CDR2 are MNHNS and SASEGT. The CDR3 consists of 15 residues. CDR3 coding DNA: TGTGCCAGCAGTAAAGCGACAGGGGGCAACACTGAAGCTTTCTTT. This translates into CASSKATGGNTEAFF.

This sequence joins TRBV5-1 and TRBJ2-7, with 9 bases matching TRBD1. V shed 6 bases, J shed 0 bases, and the junction held 7 bases outside the gene matches. Germline V gene data show CDR1 as SGHRS and CDR2 as YFSETQ. The CDR3 has 15 residues. The CDR3 protein is CASTPGQGISYEQYF. The CDR3 DNA follows: TGCGCCAGCACCCCGGGACAGGGAATCTCCTACGAGCAGTACTTC.

This chain uses TRBV5-5 with TRBJ2-2, with D possibly being TRBD2 (5 bases). Germline V lookup: CDR1 SGHKS, CDR2 YYEKEE (reference sequence). The CDR3 consists of 14 residues. Trimming pared 1 base from V and 9 bases from J, leaving 13 bases between. The CDR3 nucleotides are TGTGCCAGCAGCTTGCGGACTCCTGGTAGGGAGCTGTTTTTT. This encodes CASSLRTPGRELFF.

The chain recombines TRBV27 with TRBJ2-6, with a possible D match to TRBD1 (5 bases). The CDR3 totals 16 residues. CDR1 and CDR2 (germline): MNHEY, SMNVEV (reference sequence). V gave up 6 bases and J gave up 1 base, with 13 bases separating them. Here the CDR3 reads CASRGHGFSGANVLTF. CDR3 bases: TGTGCCAGCAGGGGGCATGGGTTTTCTGGGGCCAACGTCCTGACTTTC.

The chain links TRBV7-9 to TRBJ1-2; 9 bases agree with TRBD1. Trimming cost V 7 bases and J 4 bases; bases outside gene matches: 10. The CDR3 spans 15 residues. Germline CDR1 SEHNR, CDR2 FQNEAQ (reference sequence). The CDR3 is CASTLGQGSPYGYTF. The CDR3, as DNA: TGTGCCAGCACCCTGGGACAGGGCTCTCCCTATGGCTACACCTTC.

J is TRBJ2-6 and V is TRBV7-8, with D tentatively TRBD1 (6 bases). Looked up from germline, CDR1 is SGHVS and CDR2 is FQNEAQ. Deletions cut 3 bases from V and 1 base from J, with 28 bases between. The CDR3 runs to 22 residues. The CDR3 nucleotides are TGTGCCAGCAGCTTCCCGGCTACCCGACAGGCCCTCACAAGTTCTGGGGCCAACGTCCTGACTTTC. It encodes CASSFPATRQALTSSGANVLTF. The complete variable domain, with remaining parts taken from reference TRBV7-8 and TRBJ2-6, reads GAGVSQSPRYKVAKRGQDVALRCDPISGHVSLFWYQQALGQGPEFLTYFQNEAQLDKSGLPSDRFFAERPEGSVSTLKIQRTQQEDSAVYLCASSFPATRQALTSSGANVLTFGAGSRLTVL.

This rearrangement joins TRBV30 to TRBJ2-7; 8 bases fit TRBD2. The CDR3 is made up of 15 amino acids. J was trimmed by 0 bases and V by 3 bases; bases with no gene match: 7. Germline V gives CDR1 GTSNPN, CDR2 SVGIG (reference sequence). The CDR3 nucleotides are TGTGCCTGGAGCCTTAAAACTAGCGGCTCCTACGAGCAGTACTTC. This codes for CAWSLKTSGSYEQYF.